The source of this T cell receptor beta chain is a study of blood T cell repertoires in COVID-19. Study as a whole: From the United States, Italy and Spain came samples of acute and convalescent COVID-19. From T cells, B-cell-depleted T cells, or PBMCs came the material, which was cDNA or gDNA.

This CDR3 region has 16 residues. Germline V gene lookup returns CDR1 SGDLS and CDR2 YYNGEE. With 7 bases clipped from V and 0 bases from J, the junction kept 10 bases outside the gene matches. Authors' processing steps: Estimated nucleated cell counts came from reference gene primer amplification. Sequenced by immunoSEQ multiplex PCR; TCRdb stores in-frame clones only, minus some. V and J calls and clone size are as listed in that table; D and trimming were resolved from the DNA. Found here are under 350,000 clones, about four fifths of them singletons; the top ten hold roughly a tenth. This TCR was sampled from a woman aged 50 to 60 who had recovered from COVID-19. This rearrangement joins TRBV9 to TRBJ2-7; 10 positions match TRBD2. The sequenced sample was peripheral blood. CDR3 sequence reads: CASAPGLAFSSYEQYF. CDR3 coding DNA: TGTGCCAGCGCCCCGGGACTAGCGTTTAGCTCCTACGAGCAGTACTTC. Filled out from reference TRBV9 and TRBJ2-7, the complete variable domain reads DSGVTQTPKHLITATGQRVTLRCSPRSGDLSVYWYQQSLDQGLQFLIQYYNGEERAKGNILERFSAQQFPDLHSELNLSSLELGDSALYFCASAPGLAFSSYEQYFGPGTRLTVT.